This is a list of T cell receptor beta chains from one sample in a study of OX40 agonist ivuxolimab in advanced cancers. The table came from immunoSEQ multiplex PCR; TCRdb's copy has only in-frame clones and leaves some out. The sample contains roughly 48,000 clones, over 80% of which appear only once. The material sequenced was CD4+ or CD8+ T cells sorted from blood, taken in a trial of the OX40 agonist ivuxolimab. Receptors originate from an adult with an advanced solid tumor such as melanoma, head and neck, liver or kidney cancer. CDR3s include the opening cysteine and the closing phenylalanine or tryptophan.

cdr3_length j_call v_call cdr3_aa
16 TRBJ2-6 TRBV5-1 CASSMSTASGANVLTF
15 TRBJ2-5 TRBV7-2 CASSTSKGLRAAQYF
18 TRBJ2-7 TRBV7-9 CASSLSSGGAVHSYEQYF
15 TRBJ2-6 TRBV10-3 CAISTEISGANVLTF
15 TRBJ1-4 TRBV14 CASSQGGTGGQKLFF
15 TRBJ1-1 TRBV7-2 CASSLDGGQGAEAFF
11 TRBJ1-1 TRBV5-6 CASSSGFEAFF
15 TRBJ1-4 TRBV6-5 CASSYSTSGGEKLFF
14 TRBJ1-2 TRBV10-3 CAISEGQDLYGYTF
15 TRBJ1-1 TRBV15 CATSRDPVFGTEAFF
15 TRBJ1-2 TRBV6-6 CASSYSNEGRYGYTF
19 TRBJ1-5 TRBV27 CASSPGTETSTRRNQPQHF
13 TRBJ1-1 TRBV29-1 CSPQGAGNTEAFF
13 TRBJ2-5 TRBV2 CASSEGGLQTQYF
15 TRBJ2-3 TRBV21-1 CASSALASSTDTQYF
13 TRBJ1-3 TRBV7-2 CASSLVQGNTIYF
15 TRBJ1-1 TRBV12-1 CASSYPGTRCTEAFF
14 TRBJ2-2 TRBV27 CASSLQHQSGELFF
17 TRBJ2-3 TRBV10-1 CASFLAGGKPSTDTQYF
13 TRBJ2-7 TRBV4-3 CASSPRRPGEQYF
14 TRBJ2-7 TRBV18 CASSLWGDRYEQYF
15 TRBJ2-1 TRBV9 CASSDSGGGYNEQFF
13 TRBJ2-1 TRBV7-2 CASSYSGGLEQFF
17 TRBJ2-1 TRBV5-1 CASKPRGGQSAYNEQFF
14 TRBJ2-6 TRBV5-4 CATSGYSGANVLTF
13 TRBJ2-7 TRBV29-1 CSVSTTGTAEQYF
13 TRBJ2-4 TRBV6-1 CASARVSKNIQYF
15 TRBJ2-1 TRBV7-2 CASSFGGAGLNEQFF
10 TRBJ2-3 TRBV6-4 CASRFDTQYF
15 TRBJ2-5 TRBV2 CASSLRGLPQETQYF
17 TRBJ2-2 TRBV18 CASSTRFGTGFPGELFF
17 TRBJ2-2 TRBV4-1 CASKPRMLTGGTGELFF
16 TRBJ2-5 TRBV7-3 CASSPFGLADQETQYF
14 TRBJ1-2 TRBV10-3 CAITNQIGPGGYTF
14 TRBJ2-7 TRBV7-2 CASSSQGSRYEQYF
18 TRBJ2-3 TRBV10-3 CAISDLTRTRVSTDTQYF
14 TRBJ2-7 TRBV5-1 CASSQLGQSYEQYF
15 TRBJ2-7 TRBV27 CASSLRAGGPYEQYF
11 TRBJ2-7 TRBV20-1 CSVNDNYEQYF
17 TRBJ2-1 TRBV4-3 CASSQHPQGVRGNEQFF
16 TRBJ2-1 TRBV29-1 CSVDPPIRGGNNEQFF
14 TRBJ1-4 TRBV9 CASSAGDHNEKLFF
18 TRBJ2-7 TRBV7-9 CASSLAGTSGGLSYEQYF
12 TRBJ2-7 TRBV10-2 CASRRDSHEQYF
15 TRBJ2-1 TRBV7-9 CASSPVLAGGNEQFF
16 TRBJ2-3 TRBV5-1 CASTWTSGGAVDTQYF